These 2 T cell receptor beta chains originate from one sample sequenced in a study of radiotherapy plus CTLA-4 blockade in lung cancer. The method was immunoSEQ multiplex PCR; TCRdb's version includes in-frame clones alone and lacks a portion of them. The profile shows fewer than 140,000 clones, 85% of them singletons. Sequences were derived from peripheral blood, sampled from a patient treated with radiotherapy plus ipilimumab. The receptors were gathered from a human donor with non-small cell lung cancer that progressed on radiotherapy plus ipilimumab. Some clones in this sample may be carry-over from other donors' samples.

V and J are TRBV4-1 and TRBJ2-7; D is uncertain. CDR1 is MGHRA and CDR2 is YSYEKL in the germline V gene. The CDR3 is 13 amino acids. V shed 0 bases and J shed 9 bases, with 12 bases lying between them. The CDR3 spells CASSQERVTPQYF. As DNA, the CDR3 is TGCGCCAGCAGCCAAGAAAGGGTAACCCCGCAGTACTTC.

This chain connects TRBV19 to TRBJ2-4; D may match TRBD1 or TRBD2 (5 bases each). This CDR3 has 15 residues. Germline loops: CDR1 LNHDA, CDR2 SQIVND (reference sequence). Trimming removed 4 bases from V and 2 bases from J, with 12 bases in between. This CDR3 reads CASSNFGTSKNIQYF. In DNA form, the CDR3 reads TGTGCCAGTAGTAACTTTGGGACGTCCAAAAACATTCAGTACTTC.